One and the same sample provided the 28 T cell receptor beta chains below, sequenced in a study of blood T cell repertoires in COVID-19. Profiled with immunoSEQ multiplex PCR; TCRdb holds only in-frame clones, not every one. The sample records fewer than 200,000 clones, roughly 81% being singletons. The specimen sequenced was peripheral blood. These receptors were taken from a woman of 80 years or more with COVID-19, enrolled during active disease.

The genes are TRBV3-1 (or the pseudogene TRBV3-2) and TRBJ2-3, with D possibly matching TRBD2 (6 bases). The V end lost 0 bases, the J end lost 4 bases, and 14 bases lay between the germline ends. Germline V gene sequence: CDR1 LGHDT, CDR2 YNNKEL (reference sequence). The CDR3 contains 16 residues. The CDR3 sequence is CASSQDPLGGADTQYF. CDR3 nucleotide sequence: TGTGCCAGCAGCCAAGACCCACTAGGAGGGGCAGATACGCAGTATTTT.

CDR3 nucleotide sequence: TGTGCCAGCAGTTTCGGACAGGGAATCTACGAGCAGTACTTC. This encodes CASSFGQGIYEQYF. The V call is TRBV27, the J call TRBJ2-7, with 8 bases aligning to TRBD1. J was trimmed by 3 bases and V by 3 bases; bases with no gene match: 4. The germline gives CDR1 MNHEY, CDR2 SMNVEV (reference sequence). This CDR3 spans 14 amino acids.

The chain uses TRBV7-3 and TRBJ2-7; 8 nucleotides align to TRBD1. CDR1 and CDR2 from the germline V gene are SGHTA and FQGTGA. The CDR3 loop spans 14 amino acids. V was clipped by 5 bases and J by 5 bases; unmatched bases: 8. The CDR3 coding sequence is TGTGCCAGCAGCCCAGGACAGGGTTCCCACGAGCAGTACTTC. Residues: CASSPGQGSHEQYF.

J is TRBJ2-1 and V is TRBV7-8; the match to TRBD1 covers 8 bases. Germline CDR1 and CDR2: SGHVS and FQNEAQ. The length of the CDR3 is 17 residues. With 5 bases clipped from V and 0 bases from J, the junction kept 9 bases outside the gene matches. CDR3 protein: CASSTHQGAHSYNEQFF. CDR3 nucleotides: TGTGCCAGCAGCACACACCAGGGGGCCCACTCCTACAATGAGCAGTTCTTC.

The chain carries TRBV19 and TRBJ2-3; 11 bases line up with TRBD1. The CDR3 spans 16 residues. The germline V gene encodes CDR1 LNHDA and CDR2 SQIVND (reference sequence). Trimming cost V 3 bases and J 3 bases; bases outside gene matches: 5. CDR3 protein: CASSIDGQGATDTQYF. CDR3 DNA sequence: TGTGCCAGTAGTATCGATGGACAGGGGGCAACAGATACGCAGTATTTT.

The V call is TRBV5-1, the J call TRBJ2-2, with a tentative D call TRBD2 (6 bases). The CDR3 has 15 residues. Trimming cost V 6 bases and J 9 bases, with 21 bases left between them. Germline V lookup: CDR1 SGHRS, CDR2 YFSETQ. CDR3 protein: CASTLGGVLDRELFF. DNA of the CDR3: TGCGCCAGCACCCTGGGCGGGGTGTTAGACCGGGAGCTGTTTTTT.

A single count supports this clone. The chain has TRBV15 and TRBJ1-2; D may be TRBD1 (5 bases). V lost 5 bases and J 5 bases, leaving 12 bases between the germline ends. The CDR3 totals 13 residues. Germline V CDR1 and CDR2: LNHNV, YYDKDF (reference sequence). The CDR3 coding sequence is TGTGCCACCAGCCCCACAAGACAGTATGGCTACACCTTC. Amino acids: CATSPTRQYGYTF.

The chain recombines TRBV15 with TRBJ1-2, with a possible D match to TRBD1 (5 bases). Per germline, CDR1 LNHNV and CDR2 YYDKDF (reference sequence). The CDR3 consists of 14 residues. The V end lost 0 bases, the J end lost 4 bases, and 9 bases lay between the germline ends. The CDR3 bases are TGTGCCACCAGCAGAGACAGGGTTCCCTATGGCTACACCTTC. Translating it yields CATSRDRVPYGYTF.

The chain recombines TRBV7-2 with TRBJ1-6; TRBD1 aligns across 7 bases. Germline V gene lookup returns CDR1 SGHTA and CDR2 FQGNSA. This CDR3 is built from 15 residues. J was trimmed by 7 bases and V by 5 bases; bases with no gene match: 8. The DNA for the CDR3 is TGTGCCAGCAGCCAGACCCGGGACAGAAATTCACCCCTCCACTTT. The encoded protein is CASSQTRDRNSPLHF. The full variable domain, rest sourced from reference TRBV7-2 and TRBJ1-6, is GAGVSQSPSNKVTEKGKDVELRCDPISGHTALYWYRQSLGQGLEFLIYFQGNSAPDKSGLPSDRFSAERTGGSVSTLTIQRTQQEDSAVYLCASSQTRDRNSPLHFGNGTRLTVT.

This sequence joins TRBV27 and TRBJ1-1; TRBD1 is a possible D gene (6 bases). The CDR3 is 13 amino acids. Germline values: CDR1 MNHEY, CDR2 SMNVEV (reference sequence). V was shortened by 3 bases and J by 6 bases, with 11 bases between the two germline ends. CDR3 in DNA: TGTGCCAGCAGTTTCGCTACAGGGTCTGAAGCTTTCTTT. This gives the protein CASSFATGSEAFF.

V usage is TRBV6-4 and J usage is TRBJ1-6, with a possible D match to TRBD1 (6 bases). CDR1 is MRHNA and CDR2 is SNTAGT in the germline V gene. Between the trimmed V and J ends, which lost 4 bases and 11 bases, there was a span of 18 bases. The CDR3 is 15 amino acids. The CDR3 DNA follows: TGTGCCAGCAGTGGCAGACAGGTACTTTTGGCACCCCTCCACTTT. It translates to CASSGRQVLLAPLHF.

The chain uses TRBV24-1 and TRBJ2-1, with 11 positions matching TRBD2. Germline V lookup: CDR1 KGHDR, CDR2 SFDVKD. V was clipped by 1 base and J by 8 bases; unmatched bases: 6. The CDR3 extends over 16 amino acids. The CDR3 region is CATSDLISGGAHEQFF. The CDR3 coding sequence is TGTGCCACCAGTGATTTAATTAGCGGGGGGGCACATGAGCAGTTCTTC.

This clone appeared once. The V call is TRBV24-1, the J call TRBJ2-1, with 8 bases lining up with TRBD2. Per the germline V gene, CDR1 is KGHDR and CDR2 is SFDVKD. The CDR3 consists of 13 residues. Trimming cost V 7 bases and J 9 bases; bases outside gene matches: 7. CDR3 amino acids: CATRAAGGSEQFF. The CDR3 DNA follows: TGTGCCACCAGAGCGGCGGGAGGCAGTGAGCAGTTCTTC.

This chain links TRBV18 with TRBJ1-3; D is possibly TRBD1 (5 bases). V was trimmed by 4 bases and J by 2 bases, leaving 12 bases between them. Germline V gene data show CDR1 as KGHSH and CDR2 as LQKENI. This CDR3 spans 15 amino acids. The DNA for the CDR3 is TGTGCCAGCTCACTAATCCAGGGCGCTGGAAACACCATATATTTT. As protein: CASSLIQGAGNTIYF. The variable domain in full, completed from reference TRBV18 and TRBJ1-3, reads NAGVMQNPRHLVRRRGQEARLRCSPMKGHSHVYWYRQLPEEGLKFMVYLQKENIIDESGMPKERFSAEFPKEGPSILRIQQVVRGDSAAYFCASSLIQGAGNTIYFGEGSWLTVV.

The gene calls are TRBV28 and TRBJ2-7; TRBD2 aligns across 9 bases. CDR3 length equals 15 residues. J was trimmed by 0 bases and V by 5 bases; bases with no gene match: 5. The germline V gene has CDR1 MDHEN and CDR2 SYDVKM. The CDR3 nucleotides are TGTGCCAGCAGTCCCCTAGCGGGGAGCTCCTACGAGCAGTACTTC. As protein: CASSPLAGSSYEQYF.

The chain joins TRBV11-1 to TRBJ2-1; D might be TRBD1 (5 bases). The germline V gene has CDR1 SGHAT and CDR2 FQDESV (reference sequence). Trimming pared 1 base from V and 8 bases from J, leaving 15 bases between. This CDR3 is 15 amino acids long. The CDR3 nucleotides read TGTGCCAGCAGCTTAGTTGGCCAGGGATTCGATGAGCAGTTCTTC. Protein sequence: CASSLVGQGFDEQFF.

The chain links TRBV25-1 to TRBJ1-2; TRBD1 matches at 8 bases. Germline V CDR1 and CDR2: MGHDK, SYGVNS. Trimming at V came to 5 bases and at J to 6 bases, leaving 5 bases not matched to a gene. This CDR3 comprises 13 residues. DNA of the CDR3: TGTGCCAGCAGTCCCGGACAGGGACATGGCTACACCTTC. It yields the protein CASSPGQGHGYTF.

The chain links TRBV5-1 to TRBJ2-7; 7 nucleotides agree with TRBD2. CDR1 is SGHRS and CDR2 is YFSETQ in the germline V gene. The CDR3 runs to 15 residues. The trim removed 2 bases at V and 3 bases at J, leaving 8 bases unmatched. The CDR3 nucleotides read TGCGCCAGCAGCTTTAATCCCGGGACTAACTACGAGCAGTACTTC. Translating gives CASSFNPGTNYEQYF.

The chain is built from TRBV5-1 and TRBJ2-7, with a weak D call TRBD2 (6 bases). V was pared by 7 bases and J by 2 bases, with 13 bases between. The CDR3 runs 13 residues. CDR1 is SGHRS and CDR2 is YFSETQ in the germline V gene. The CDR3 DNA reads as TGCGCCAGCTGCCGGGACTCCACCTACGAGCAGTACTTC. Its protein product is CASCRDSTYEQYF.

The V gene is TRBV2, the J gene TRBJ2-7; 8 bases align to TRBD1. CDR3 length: 14 residues. Germline CDR1 reads SNHLY; CDR2 reads FYNNEI. J was trimmed by 4 bases and V by 4 bases; bases with no gene match: 6. CDR3 loop: CASSVDRALYEQYF. As DNA, the CDR3 is TGTGCCAGCAGTGTGGACAGGGCATTATACGAGCAGTACTTC.

The chain combines TRBV4-1 with TRBJ2-7, with 8 bases fitting TRBD2. The germline V gene has CDR1 MGHRA and CDR2 YSYEKL. With 1 base clipped from V and 4 bases from J, the junction kept 12 bases outside the gene matches. This CDR3 has 17 residues. In DNA form, the CDR3 reads TGCGCCAGCAGCCAAGGTCTGGCCGGGAGGGTAAAATACGAGCAGTACTTC. It yields the protein CASSQGLAGRVKYEQYF.

The chain couples TRBV7-6 to TRBJ1-6; TRBD1 is a possible D gene (5 bases). Trimming stripped 0 bases from V and 2 bases from J, with 11 bases between. In germline, CDR1 is SGHVS, CDR2 FNYEAQ. The CDR3 spans 17 residues. Here the CDR3 DNA reads TGTGCCAGCAGCTTAGCGGACGGGGGGGCCTATAATTCACCCCTCCACTTT. Protein: CASSLADGGAYNSPLHF.

The chain links TRBV3-1 (or the pseudogene TRBV3-2) to TRBJ2-3; D might be TRBD1 (5 bases). CDR3 length: 15 amino acids. Trimming took 1 base from V and 4 from J, leaving 12 bases between them. CDR1 LGHDT and CDR2 YNNKEL come from the germline V gene (reference sequence). The CDR3 protein is CASSQGQGSSDTQYF. The CDR3 DNA follows: TGTGCCAGCAGCCAAGGCCAGGGATCATCAGATACGCAGTATTTT.

The rearrangement uses TRBV7-9 and TRBJ2-1; 12 nucleotides agree with TRBD2. Germline CDR1 SEHNR, CDR2 FQNEAQ (reference sequence). The CDR3 covers 15 residues. V was clipped by 5 bases and J by 8 bases; unmatched bases: 7. The CDR3 loop is CASSRRTSGIYEQFF. The CDR3 DNA follows: TGTGCCAGCAGCCGTCGGACTAGCGGGATCTATGAGCAGTTCTTC.

In its sample, this clone was seen a few times. This rearrangement joins TRBV30 to TRBJ1-1; 8 nucleotides align to TRBD1. The CDR3 covers 19 residues. Germline CDR1 GTSNPN, CDR2 SVGIG (reference sequence). V trimming: 2 bases; J trimming: 0 bases; junction bases outside the gene matches: 17. DNA for the CDR3: TGTGCCTGGAGTTCCAACAGGGGGAGAGCGCGGGCGGTGAACACTGAAGCTTTCTTT. Translated, it gives CAWSSNRGRARAVNTEAFF.

The V call is TRBV6-2 or TRBV6-3, the J call TRBJ2-7; possibly TRBD1 for D (6 bases). Germline assignment: CDR1 MNHEY and CDR2 SVGEGT. The CDR3 runs 16 residues. The V gene lost 2 bases and the J gene lost 2 bases, with 16 bases spanning the gap. The CDR3 DNA sequence: TGTGCCAGCAGTTACCCGAGGGGGAACCTTCCCTACGAGCAGTACTTC. It translates to CASSYPRGNLPYEQYF.

This sequence joins TRBV28 and TRBJ2-3; 12 nucleotides align to TRBD2. The J segment lost 9 bases and the V segment lost 7 bases, leaving 11 bases of the junction unmatched. Germline-derived CDR1 and CDR2 are MDHEN and SYDVKM. The CDR3 contains 15 residues. The CDR3 bases are TGTGCCAGCATTCAAGGGGGACTAGCGGGTGGGACGCAGTATTTT. It is translated as CASIQGGLAGGTQYF. Drawing the rest from reference TRBV28 and TRBJ2-3, the complete variable domain is DVKVTQSSRYLVKRTGEKVFLECVQDMDHENMFWYRQDPGLGLRLIYFSYDVKMKEKGDIPEGYSVSREKKERFSLILESASTNQTSMYLCASIQGGLAGGTQYFGPGTRLTVL.

This clone is a singleton in its sample. The genes are TRBV13 and TRBJ2-7; 7 nucleotides line up with TRBD2. Germline V gene lookup returns CDR1 PRHDT and CDR2 FYEKMQ (reference sequence). Losses at the gene ends were 5 bases for V and 2 bases for J; bases not matched to a gene: 9. The CDR3 contains 15 residues. CDR3 region: CASSPEGGGPYEQYF. CDR3 coding DNA: TGTGCCAGCAGCCCAGAGGGCGGGGGTCCCTACGAGCAGTACTTC.